The present entry profiles one TCR beta chain with its context. The germline V and J ends were trimmed by 5 bases and 3 bases, with 8 bases remaining between them. Germline-derived CDR1 and CDR2 are SEHNR and FQNEAQ (reference sequence). The CDR3 sequence is 12 residues long. TCRdb passed the 5' RACE reads through MiXCR, listing each CDR3 protein once. The table records 40,000 to 50,000 distinct CDR3 sequences, 2.5% of them present only once. The data were obtained in a study of neurological immune-mediated disorders. The chain carries TRBV7-9 and TRBJ2-7; D may be TRBD2 (5 bases). This clonotype was sampled from a man aged 25 to 40 with multiple sclerosis. The sample consisted of PBMCs. CDR3 amino acids: CASSTGNYEQYF. The CDR3 coding sequence is TGTGCCAGCAGCACCGGGAACTACGAGCAGTACTTC.